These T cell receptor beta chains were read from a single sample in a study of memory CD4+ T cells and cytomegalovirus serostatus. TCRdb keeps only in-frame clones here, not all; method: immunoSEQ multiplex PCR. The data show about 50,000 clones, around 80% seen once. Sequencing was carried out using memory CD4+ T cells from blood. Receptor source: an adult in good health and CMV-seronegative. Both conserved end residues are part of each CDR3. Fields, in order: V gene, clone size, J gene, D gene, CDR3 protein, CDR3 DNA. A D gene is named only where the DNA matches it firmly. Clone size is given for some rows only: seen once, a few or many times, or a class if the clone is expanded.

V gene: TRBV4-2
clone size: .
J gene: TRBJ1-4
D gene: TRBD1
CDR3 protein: CASSYGTENEKLFF
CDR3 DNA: TGTGCCAGCAGCTACGGGACAGAGAATGAAAAACTGTTTTTT

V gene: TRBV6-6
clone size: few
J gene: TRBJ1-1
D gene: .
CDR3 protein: CASKESGDNTEAFF
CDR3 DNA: TGTGCCAGCAAGGAATCAGGGGATAACACTGAAGCTTTCTTT

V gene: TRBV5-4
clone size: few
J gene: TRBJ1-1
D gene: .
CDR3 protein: CASGERGGLTEAFF
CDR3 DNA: TGTGCCAGCGGTGAACGGGGAGGCCTCACTGAAGCTTTCTTT

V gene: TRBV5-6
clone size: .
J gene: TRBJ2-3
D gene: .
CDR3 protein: CASSLLQTDTQYF
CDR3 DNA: TGTGCCAGCAGCTTACTACAGACAGATACGCAGTATTTT

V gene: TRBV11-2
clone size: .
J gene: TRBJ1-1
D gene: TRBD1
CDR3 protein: CASSLYRGIDTEAFF
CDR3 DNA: TGTGCCAGCAGCCTCTACAGGGGTATAGACACTGAAGCTTTCTTT

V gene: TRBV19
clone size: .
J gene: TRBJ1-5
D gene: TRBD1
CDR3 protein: CASSKVGTGVGQPQHF
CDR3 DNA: TGTGCCAGTAGTAAGGTCGGGACAGGAGTCGGTCAGCCCCAGCATTTT

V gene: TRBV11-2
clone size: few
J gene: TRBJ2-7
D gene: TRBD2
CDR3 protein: CASSLDRSGDIYEQYF
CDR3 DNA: TGTGCCAGCAGCTTAGACCGTAGCGGGGATATCTACGAGCAGTACTTC

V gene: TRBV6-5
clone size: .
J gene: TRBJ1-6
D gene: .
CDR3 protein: CASSFRSHNNSPLHF
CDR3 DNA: TGTGCCAGCAGTTTCCGGTCTCATAATAATTCACCCCTCCACTTT

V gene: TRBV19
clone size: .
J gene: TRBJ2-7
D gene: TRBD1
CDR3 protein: CASSPRTGVYEQYF
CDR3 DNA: TGTGCCAGTAGTCCTAGGACAGGGGTCTACGAGCAGTACTTC

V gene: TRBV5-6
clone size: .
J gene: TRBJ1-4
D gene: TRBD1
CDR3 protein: CASSGDSFLTTNEKLFF
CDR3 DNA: TGTGCCAGCAGCGGGGACAGTTTTCTAACAACTAATGAAAAACTGTTTTTT

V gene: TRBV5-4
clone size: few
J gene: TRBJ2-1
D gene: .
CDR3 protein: CASSSPLKFNEQFF
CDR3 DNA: TGTGCCAGCAGCTCCCCCCTAAAATTTAATGAGCAGTTCTTC

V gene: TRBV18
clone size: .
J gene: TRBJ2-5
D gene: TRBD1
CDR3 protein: CASSLQGQETQYF
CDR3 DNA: TGTGCCAGCTCTCTACAGGGGCAAGAGACCCAGTACTTC

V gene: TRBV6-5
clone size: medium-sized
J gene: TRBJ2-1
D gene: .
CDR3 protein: CASTRGNEQFF
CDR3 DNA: TGTGCCAGCACCCGGGGGAATGAGCAGTTCTTC

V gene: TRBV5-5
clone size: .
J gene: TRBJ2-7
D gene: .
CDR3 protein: CASSEAGYPYEQYF
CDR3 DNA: TGTGCCAGCAGCGAAGCAGGGTATCCCTACGAGCAGTACTTC

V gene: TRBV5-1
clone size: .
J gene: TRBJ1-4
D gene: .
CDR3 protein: CASSLGTSLGEKLFF
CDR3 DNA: TGCGCCAGCAGCTTGGGGACTTCCCTAGGGGAAAAACTGTTTTTT

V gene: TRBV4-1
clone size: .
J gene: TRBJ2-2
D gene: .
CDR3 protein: CASSQVDMGMNTGELFF
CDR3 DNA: TGCGCCAGCAGCCAAGTGGATATGGGGATGAACACCGGGGAGCTGTTTTTT

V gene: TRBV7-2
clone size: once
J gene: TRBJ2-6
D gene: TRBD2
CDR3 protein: CASSHLAGGSGANVLTF
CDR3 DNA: TGTGCCAGCAGCCATCTAGCGGGAGGCTCAGGGGCCAACGTCCTGACTTTC

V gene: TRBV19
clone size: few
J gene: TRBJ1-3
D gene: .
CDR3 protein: CASNAGSRGNTIYF
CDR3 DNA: TGTGCCAGTAACGCGGGCTCAAGGGGAAACACCATATATTTT

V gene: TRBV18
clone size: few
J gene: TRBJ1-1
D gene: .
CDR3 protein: CASSPGAGRMNTEAFF
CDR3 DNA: TGTGCCAGCTCACCAGGGGCAGGGCGAATGAACACTGAAGCTTTCTTT

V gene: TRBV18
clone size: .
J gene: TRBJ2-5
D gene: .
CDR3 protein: CASSQSEETQYF
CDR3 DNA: TGTGCCAGCTCCCAAAGTGAAGAGACCCAGTACTTC

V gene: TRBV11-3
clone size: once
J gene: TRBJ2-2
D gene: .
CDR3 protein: CASRTAPNTGELFF
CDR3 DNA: TGTGCCAGCAGGACAGCCCCGAACACCGGGGAGCTGTTTTTT

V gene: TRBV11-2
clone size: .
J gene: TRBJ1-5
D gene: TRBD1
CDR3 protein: CASSLRGDSSNQPQHF
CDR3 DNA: TGTGCCAGCAGCTTAAGAGGGGACAGTAGCAATCAGCCCCAGCATTTT

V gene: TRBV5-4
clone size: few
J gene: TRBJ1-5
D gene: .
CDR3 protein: CASSRNGQPNQPQHF
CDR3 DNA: TGTGCCAGCAGCCGAAACGGACAGCCTAATCAGCCCCAGCATTTT

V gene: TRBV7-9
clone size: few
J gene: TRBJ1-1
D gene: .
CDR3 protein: CASSLWPQGNTEAFF
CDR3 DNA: TGTGCCAGCAGCTTATGGCCCCAAGGGAACACTGAAGCTTTCTTT

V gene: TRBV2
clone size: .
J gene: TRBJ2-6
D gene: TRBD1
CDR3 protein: CASSVTGGAGANVLTF
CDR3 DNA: TGTGCCAGCAGTGTAACAGGGGGCGCTGGGGCCAACGTCCTGACTTTC

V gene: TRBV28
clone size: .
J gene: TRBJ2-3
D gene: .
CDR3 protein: CASSYRTTSTDTQYF
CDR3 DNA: TGTGCCAGCAGTTACCGGACAACTAGCACAGATACGCAGTATTTT